This TCR beta chain originates from a study of cytomegalovirus exposure and HLA in healthy donors. Both 60 Vbeta primers and 13 Jbeta primers went into the PCR. Using immunoSEQ multiplex PCR, the repertoire was profiled, and TCRdb retains in-frame clones only, with some absent. The table shows 110,000 or so clones, with more than 60% occurring only once. The sequenced sample consisted of PBMCs. The sequence derives from a man in his thirties or forties in good health and CMV-seronegative.

The CDR3 DNA reads as TGTGCCAGCAGCTCACTAGCGGGGAACACCGGGGAGCTGTTTTTT. Amino acids: CASSSLAGNTGELFF. The rearrangement uses TRBV11-1 and TRBJ2-2; 9 bases agree with TRBD2. CDR3 length: 15 residues. J lost 1 base, V lost 4 bases, and 1 base had no gene match. Germline V CDR1 and CDR2: SGHAT, FQDESV (reference sequence).